This T cell receptor (beta chain) was documented in a study of blood T cell repertoires in COVID-19 (dated by TCRdb to 2019 to 2021). About the full investigation: Samples covering the acute and convalescent phases of COVID-19 were provided by collaborators in the United States, Italy and Spain. Where available, HLA class I and class II types were obtained from metadata supplied by the sample provider rather than from assay-based typing. Samples came from the ongoing ImmuneRACE study (first 160 participants) plus 1,254 subjects from 6 global collaborators. Subjects who had been exposed to COVID-19, were actively infected with it, or had recovered from it provided the deeply sampled blood TCRbeta repertoires that made up the dataset. The repertoires were released in a freely available public database meant as a resource for research on the immune response to SARS-CoV-2. The prospective study material was composed of cDNA or gDNA derived from T cells, B-cell-depleted T cells, or PBMCs. Nearly every sample came with metadata listing a de-identified subject ID, COVID-19 status, age in years and sex.

The CDR3 contains 16 residues, cysteine and phenylalanine counted. Only the CDR3 region is kept as DNA, spanning 48 bases read in frame from base 1. V ends up 5 bases short and J 3 bases short, with an unmatched junction base count of 8. Taken from the germline V gene (reference sequence), the CDR1 and CDR2 loops are MNHEY and SMNVEV. Concerning this clone itself: Its antigen target is currently unknown. Per-base quality was not reported, and no clone a single base away is much larger than it.

TCRbeta CDR3 regions were amplified from genomic DNA using the immunoSEQ Assay, a bias-controlled multiplex PCR. From the authors' description of their analysis: The number of nucleated cells in each sample was estimated from the amplification of reference gene primers within the assay. To quantify the absolute abundance of each unique TCRbeta CDR3 rearrangement, sequence reads were collapsed and filtered. For each sample, productive Simpson clonality was calculated as the square root of Simpson's diversity index across productive rearrangements. Sourced from immuneACCESS, this table was stored by TCRdb with only in-frame sequences that have V and J called. A share of the clones is absent; for the studies checked, an unresolved V gene accounts for under half, and the remainder has no known explanation. That table is the source of V, J and clone size, and D and trimming were worked out from the DNA. The sample table shows approximately 300,000 clones, and about four fifths are seen once. The ten largest clones capture around 14% of the sample.

Broader findings and caveats from the paper: The quantity of clinical and demographic metadata differed by source and by participant and was supplied without curation.

In Seattle, one collaborating source enrolled patients while the infection was active and tracked those patients longitudinally over the course of disease. Collaborating institutions collected whole blood in K2EDTA tubes following their own protocols. Collaborator samples were shipped for TCRbeta analysis as frozen whole blood, isolated PBMCs, or DNA extracted from either sample type. Sequenced material: peripheral blood. In this chain, TRBV27 is recombined with TRBJ2-7; 12 junctional bases match TRBD2. The sequence was obtained from a person between 65 and 79 years old with COVID-19, enrolled during active disease. Read as DNA, the sequence is TGTGCCAGCAGTCCCGGGACTAGCGGGCACATCTACGAGCAGTACTTC. This sequence encodes CASSPGTSGHIYEQYF.